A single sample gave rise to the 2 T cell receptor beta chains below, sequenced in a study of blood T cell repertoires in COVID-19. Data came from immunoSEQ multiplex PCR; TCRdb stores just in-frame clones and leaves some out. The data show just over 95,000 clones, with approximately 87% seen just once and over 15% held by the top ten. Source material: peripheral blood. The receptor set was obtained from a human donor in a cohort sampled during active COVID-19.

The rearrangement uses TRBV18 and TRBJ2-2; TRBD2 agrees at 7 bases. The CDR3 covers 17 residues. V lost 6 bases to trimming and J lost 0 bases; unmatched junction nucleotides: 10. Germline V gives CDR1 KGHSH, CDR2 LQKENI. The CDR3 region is CASSATSQHSNTGELFF. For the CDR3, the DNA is TGTGCCAGCTCGGCGACTAGCCAACATTCGAACACCGGGGAGCTGTTTTTT.

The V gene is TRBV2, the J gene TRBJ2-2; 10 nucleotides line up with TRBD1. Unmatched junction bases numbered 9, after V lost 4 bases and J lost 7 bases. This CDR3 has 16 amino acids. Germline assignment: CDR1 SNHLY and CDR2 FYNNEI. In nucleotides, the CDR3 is TGTGCCAGCAGTGCTCGGGGACAGGGGACGGGCGGGGAGCTGTTTTTT. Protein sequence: CASSARGQGTGGELFF.